This TCR beta chain was obtained from a study of blood T cell repertoires in COVID-19. Across the study: Sites across the United States, Italy and Spain contributed samples from acute and convalescent COVID-19.

Concerning this clone itself: This sample also contains other DNA sequences that code for the same CDR3.

In the original analysis: Amplification of reference gene primers provided the estimated nucleated cell counts. This table comes from immunoSEQ multiplex PCR, and its TCRdb copy is limited to in-frame clones, with some not included. That table supplies the V and J calls and clone size; D and trimming were determined from the DNA. The repertoire consists of 180,000 or so clones, with 84% occurring once and the leading ten covering roughly 7.1%. With 1 base clipped from V and 2 bases from J, the junction kept 5 bases outside the gene matches. Germline lookup yields CDR1 SGHTA and CDR2 FQGNSA. The CDR3 sequence is 16 residues long.

The V and J genes are TRBV7-2 and TRBJ1-2; 9 bases match TRBD1. The clonotype originates from a man aged 35-49 years who had recovered from COVID-19. The sample comprised peripheral blood. The CDR3 sequence: CASSLGGTGLNYGYTF. The CDR3 DNA reads as TGTGCCAGCAGCTTAGGTGGGACAGGGTTAAACTATGGCTACACCTTC.